The 3 T cell receptor beta chains listed next were all sequenced from one sample in a study of lymphopenia after photon versus proton radiotherapy. TCRdb keeps only in-frame clones here, not all; method: immunoSEQ multiplex PCR. The sample has 55,000 to 75,000 clones, roughly 88% seen once. Source: peripheral blood, taken from a patient treated with photon-based radiotherapy. These receptors were collected from a woman in her sixties or seventies with pancreatic cancer.

This clone was detected only once. Here the CDR3 reads CASSLSPGNTEAFF. CDR3 bases: TGTGCCAGCAGTTTAAGTCCGGGGAACACTGAAGCTTTCTTT. This sequence joins TRBV28 and TRBJ1-1; the D is unclear. This CDR3 region has 14 residues. Germline values: CDR1 MDHEN, CDR2 SYDVKM. The germline V and J ends were trimmed by 2 bases and 1 base, with 8 bases remaining between them.

V and J are TRBV11-2 and TRBJ2-2; D perhaps matches TRBD1 (6 bases). CDR1 SGHAT and CDR2 FQNNGV come from the germline V gene. Trimming pared 5 bases from V and 6 bases from J, leaving 10 bases between. CDR3 size: 13 residues. CDR3 amino acids: CASSIQGSGELFF. The CDR3 nucleotides are TGTGCCAGCAGCATACAGGGTTCCGGGGAGCTGTTTTTT.

The chain is built from TRBV11-2 and TRBJ1-4, with unresolved D. Germline V gene lookup returns CDR1 SGHAT and CDR2 FQNNGV. V gave up 1 base and J gave up 8 bases, with 11 bases separating them. There are 14 residues in the CDR3. The chain's CDR3 is CASSLAPSSEKLFF. CDR3 coding DNA: TGTGCCAGCAGCTTAGCCCCCTCCTCGGAAAAACTGTTTTTT.